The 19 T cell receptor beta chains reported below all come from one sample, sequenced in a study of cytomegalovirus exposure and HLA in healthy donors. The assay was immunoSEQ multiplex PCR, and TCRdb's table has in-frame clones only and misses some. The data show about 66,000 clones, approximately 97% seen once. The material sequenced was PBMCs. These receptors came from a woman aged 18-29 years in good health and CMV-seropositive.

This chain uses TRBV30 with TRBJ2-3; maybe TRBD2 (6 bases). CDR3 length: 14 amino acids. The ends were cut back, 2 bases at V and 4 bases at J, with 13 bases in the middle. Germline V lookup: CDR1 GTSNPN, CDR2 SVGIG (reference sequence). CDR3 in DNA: TGTGCCTGGAGTCGGACTGGAGGGGCAGATACGCAGTATTTT. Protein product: CAWSRTGGADTQYF.

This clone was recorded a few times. The chain's CDR3 is CAWSRAGNTIYF. The CDR3 DNA reads as TGTGCCTGGAGCAGGGCTGGAAACACCATATATTTT. This chain links TRBV30 with TRBJ1-3, with TRBD1 as a possible D gene (5 bases). V lost 3 bases and J 2 bases, leaving 5 bases between the germline ends. This CDR3 spans 12 amino acids. Germline values: CDR1 GTSNPN, CDR2 SVGIG (reference sequence).

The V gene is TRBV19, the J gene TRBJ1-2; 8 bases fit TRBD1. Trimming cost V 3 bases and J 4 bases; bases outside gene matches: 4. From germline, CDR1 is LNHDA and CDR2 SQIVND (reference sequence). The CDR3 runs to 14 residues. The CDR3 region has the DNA TGTGCCAGTAGTATCGGTCAGGGGGCCTATGGCTACACCTTC. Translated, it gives CASSIGQGAYGYTF.

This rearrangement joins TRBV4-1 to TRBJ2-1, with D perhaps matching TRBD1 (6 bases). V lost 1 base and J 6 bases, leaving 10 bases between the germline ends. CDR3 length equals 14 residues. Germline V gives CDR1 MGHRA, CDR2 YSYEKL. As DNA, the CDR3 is TGCGCCAGCAGCCAAGGGCAGGGGCCCAATGAGCAGTTCTTC. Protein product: CASSQGQGPNEQFF.

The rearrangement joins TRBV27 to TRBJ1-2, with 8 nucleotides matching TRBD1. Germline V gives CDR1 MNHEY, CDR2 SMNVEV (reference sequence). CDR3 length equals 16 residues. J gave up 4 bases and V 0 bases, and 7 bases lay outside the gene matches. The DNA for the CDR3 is TGTGCCAGCAGTTTATCCGCAGGGGGCGAGAGCTATGGCTACACCTTC. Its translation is CASSLSAGGESYGYTF.

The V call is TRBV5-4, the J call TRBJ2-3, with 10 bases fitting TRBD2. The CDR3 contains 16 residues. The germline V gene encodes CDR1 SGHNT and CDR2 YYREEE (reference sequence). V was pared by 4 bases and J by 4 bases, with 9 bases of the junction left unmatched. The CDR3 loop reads CASSLLSGRAADTQYF. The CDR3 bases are TGTGCCAGCAGCCTCCTAAGCGGGAGGGCCGCAGATACGCAGTATTTT. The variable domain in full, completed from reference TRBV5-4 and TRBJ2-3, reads ETGVTQSPTHLIKTRGQQVTLRCSSQSGHNTVSWYQQALGQGPQFIFQYYREEENGRGNFPPRFSGLQFPNYSSELNVNALELDDSALYLCASSLLSGRAADTQYFGPGTRLTVL.

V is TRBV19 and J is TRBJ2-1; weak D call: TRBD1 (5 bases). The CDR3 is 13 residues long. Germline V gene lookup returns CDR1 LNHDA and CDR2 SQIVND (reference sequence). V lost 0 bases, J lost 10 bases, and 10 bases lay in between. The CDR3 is CASSIERTGEQFF. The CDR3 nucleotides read TGTGCCAGTAGTATAGAACGCACAGGAGAGCAGTTCTTC.

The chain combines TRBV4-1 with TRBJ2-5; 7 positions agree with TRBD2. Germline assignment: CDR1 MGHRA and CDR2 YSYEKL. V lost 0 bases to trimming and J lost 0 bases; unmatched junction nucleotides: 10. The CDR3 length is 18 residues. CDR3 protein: CASSQDLRISGHQETQYF. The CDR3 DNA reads TGCGCCAGCAGCCAAGATCTTCGTATTAGCGGGCACCAAGAGACCCAGTACTTC.

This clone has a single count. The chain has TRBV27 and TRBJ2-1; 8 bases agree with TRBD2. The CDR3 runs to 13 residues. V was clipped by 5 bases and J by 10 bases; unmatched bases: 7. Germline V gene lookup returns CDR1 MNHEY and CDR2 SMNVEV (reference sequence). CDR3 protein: CASSLSGTHEQFF. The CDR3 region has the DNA TGTGCCAGCAGTCTTAGCGGGACTCACGAGCAGTTCTTC.

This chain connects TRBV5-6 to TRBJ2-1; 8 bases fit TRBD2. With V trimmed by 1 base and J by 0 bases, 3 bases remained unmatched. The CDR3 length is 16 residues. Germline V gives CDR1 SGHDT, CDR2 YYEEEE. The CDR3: CASSLKAGGSYNEQFF. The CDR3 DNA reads TGTGCCAGCAGCTTGAAGGCGGGGGGCTCCTACAATGAGCAGTTCTTC.

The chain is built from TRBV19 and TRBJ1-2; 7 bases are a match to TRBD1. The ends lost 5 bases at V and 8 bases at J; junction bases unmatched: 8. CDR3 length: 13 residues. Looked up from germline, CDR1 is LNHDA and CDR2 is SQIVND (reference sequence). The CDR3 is CASSSTGVGGYTF. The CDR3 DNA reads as TGTGCCAGTAGTTCAACAGGGGTCGGGGGCTACACCTTC.

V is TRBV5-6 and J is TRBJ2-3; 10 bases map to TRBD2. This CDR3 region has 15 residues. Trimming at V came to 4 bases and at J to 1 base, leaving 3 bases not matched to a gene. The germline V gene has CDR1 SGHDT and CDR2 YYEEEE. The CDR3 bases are TGTGCCAGCAGCCTCGGACTAGCGGGCACAGATACGCAGTATTTT. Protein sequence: CASSLGLAGTDTQYF. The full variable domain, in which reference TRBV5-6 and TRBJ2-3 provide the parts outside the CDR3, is DAGVTQSPTHLIKTRGQQVTLRCSPKSGHDTVSWYQQALGQGPQFIFQYYEEEERQRGNFPDRFSGHQFPNYSSELNVNALLLGDSALYLCASSLGLAGTDTQYFGPGTRLTVL.

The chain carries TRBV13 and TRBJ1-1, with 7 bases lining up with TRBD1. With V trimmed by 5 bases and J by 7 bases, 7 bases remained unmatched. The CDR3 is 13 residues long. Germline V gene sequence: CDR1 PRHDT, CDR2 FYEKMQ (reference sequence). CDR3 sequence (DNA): TGTGCCAGCAGCCCGACAGGGACGGGTGAAGCTTTCTTT. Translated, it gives CASSPTGTGEAFF. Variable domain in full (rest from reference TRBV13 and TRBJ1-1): AAGVIQSPRHLIKEKRETATLKCYPIPRHDTVYWYQQGPGQDPQFLISFYEKMQSDKGSIPDRFSAQQFSDYHSELNMSSLELGDSALYFCASSPTGTGEAFFGQGTRLTVV.

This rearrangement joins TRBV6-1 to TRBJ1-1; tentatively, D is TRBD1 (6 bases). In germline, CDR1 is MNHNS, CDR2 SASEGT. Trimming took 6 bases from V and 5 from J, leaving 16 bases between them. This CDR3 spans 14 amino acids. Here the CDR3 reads CASRGVGGSTEAFF. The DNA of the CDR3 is TGTGCCAGCAGGGGGGTAGGGGGTTCAACTGAAGCTTTCTTT.

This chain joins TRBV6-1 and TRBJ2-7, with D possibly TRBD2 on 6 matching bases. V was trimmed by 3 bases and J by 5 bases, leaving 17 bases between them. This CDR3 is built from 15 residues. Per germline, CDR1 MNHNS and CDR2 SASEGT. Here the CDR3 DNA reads TGTGCCAGCAGTGATCTCGGAGGGAGCCAGAACGAGCAGTACTTC. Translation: CASSDLGGSQNEQYF.

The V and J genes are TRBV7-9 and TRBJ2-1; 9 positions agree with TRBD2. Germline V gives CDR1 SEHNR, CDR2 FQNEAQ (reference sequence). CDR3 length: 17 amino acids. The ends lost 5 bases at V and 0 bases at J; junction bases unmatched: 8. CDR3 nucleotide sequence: TGTGCCAGCAGCCCTAGCGGGACCCTAAGCTCCTACAATGAGCAGTTCTTC. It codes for CASSPSGTLSSYNEQFF.

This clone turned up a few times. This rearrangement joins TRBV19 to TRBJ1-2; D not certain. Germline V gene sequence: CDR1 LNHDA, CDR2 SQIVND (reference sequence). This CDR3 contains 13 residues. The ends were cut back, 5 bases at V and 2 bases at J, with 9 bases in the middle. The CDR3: CASSSRSNYGYTF. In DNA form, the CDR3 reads TGTGCCAGTAGTTCTCGGAGCAACTATGGCTACACCTTC.

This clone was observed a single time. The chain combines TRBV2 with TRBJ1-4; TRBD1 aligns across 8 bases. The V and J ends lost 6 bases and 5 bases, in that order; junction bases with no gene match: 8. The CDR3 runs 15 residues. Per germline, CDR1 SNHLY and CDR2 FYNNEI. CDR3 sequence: CASRIDRGPNEKLFF. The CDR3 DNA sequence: TGTGCCAGCAGGATAGACAGGGGCCCGAATGAAAAACTGTTTTTT.

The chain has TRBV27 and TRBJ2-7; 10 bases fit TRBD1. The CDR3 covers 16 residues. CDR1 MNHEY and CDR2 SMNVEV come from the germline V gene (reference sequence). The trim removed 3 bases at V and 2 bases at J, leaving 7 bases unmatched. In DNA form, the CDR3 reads TGTGCCAGCAGTTTTTCCGGGACAGGGGCCCCCTACGAGCAGTACTTC. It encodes CASSFSGTGAPYEQYF.